This T cell receptor (beta chain) was observed in a study of cytomegalovirus exposure and HLA in healthy donors. Study-level findings and limits: In a later analysis, at a false discovery rate of 0.05, fewer than 20,000 TCR beta sequences matched HLA alleles.

The PCR made use of 60 Vbeta and 13 Jbeta primers. The protocol was immunoSEQ multiplex PCR, while the TCRdb copy is restricted to in-frame clones and leaves out a portion. This sample has 150,000 or so clones, with just under 85% found just once. In regard to this clone: The antigen remains unidentified.

V was pared by 8 bases and J by 8 bases, with 21 bases between. Looked up from germline, CDR1 is MDHEN and CDR2 is SYDVKM. The CDR3 consists of 14 residues. Material for sequencing was PBMCs. This TCR came from a young man in good health and CMV-seropositive. V usage is TRBV28 and J usage is TRBJ1-1; D is ambiguous. The CDR3 sequence: CASHSFPSAGEAFF. The CDR3 region has the DNA TGTGCCAGCCACAGTTTCCCTTCGGCGGGGGAAGCTTTCTTT.